Presented here are 23 T cell receptor beta chains from one specimen sequenced in a study of post-analysis software for immune sequencing data. Libraries were made from TCR beta cDNA, and they carried unique molecular identifiers. TCRdb re-called the PCR reads with MiXCR, one entry per CDR3 protein. The sample consists of 500,000 to 600,000 distinct CDR3 sequences, around 47% of them appearing once. For these TCRs, the target antigens are not known. Study-level results: TRBV segments more frequent in patients than in controls numbered roughly five and included TRBV5-6, TRBV5-1 and TRBV20-1.

The sequencing input was blood. The source of these receptors is a girl aged 5-17 years with multiple sclerosis.

This clonotype was observed a few times. This chain uses TRBV29-1 with TRBJ2-7, with D tentatively TRBD1 (5 bases). V was shortened by 5 bases and J by 0 bases, with 20 bases between the two germline ends. This CDR3 is 16 amino acids long. Germline V gene data show CDR1 as SQVTM and CDR2 as ANQGSEA. The CDR3, as DNA: TGCAGCGTTCGATACCAGGGCAAGGAAGACTCCTACGAGCAGTACTTC. This codes for CSVRYQGKEDSYEQYF.

This clonotype has just a few counts. The chain has TRBV12-3 or TRBV12-4 and TRBJ1-2; TRBD1 agrees at 8 bases. There are 13 residues in the CDR3. V was clipped by 5 bases and J by 8 bases; unmatched bases: 7. CDR3: CASSIRQGNGYTF. For the CDR3, the DNA is TGTGCCAGCAGTATCCGACAGGGGAACGGCTACACCTTC.

This clonotype was counted between two and nine times. V and J are TRBV5-6 and TRBJ1-1; no definite D call. V shed 0 bases and J shed 5 bases, with 17 bases lying between them. Germline V CDR1 and CDR2: SGHDT, YYEEEE. The CDR3 sequence is 16 residues long. CDR3 sequence reads: CASSLANEAPRTEAFF. CDR3 nucleotides: TGTGCCAGCAGCTTGGCGAACGAGGCCCCAAGGACTGAAGCTTTCTTT.

The V gene is TRBV12-3 or TRBV12-4, the J gene TRBJ2-7; perhaps TRBD2 as D (5 bases). The CDR3 totals 14 residues. The germline V and J ends were trimmed by 6 bases and 3 bases, with 15 bases remaining between them. This CDR3 reads CASSPINSVYEQYF. The CDR3 DNA reads TGTGCCAGCAGCCCAATTAATAGCGTCTACGAGCAGTACTTC.

The chain is built from TRBV7-2 and TRBJ2-3, with D possibly TRBD2 on 5 matching bases. Germline-derived CDR1 and CDR2 are SGHTA and FQGNSA. Deletions cut 2 bases from V and 5 bases from J, with 14 bases between. This CDR3 is built from 15 residues. CDR3 residues: CASSLLGGSGDTQYF. The CDR3 bases are TGTGCCAGCAGCTTATTGGGCGGGTCGGGAGATACGCAGTATTTT.

This clonotype occurred a few times. The V and J genes are TRBV11-2 and TRBJ1-2; 8 bases fit TRBD1. This CDR3 is built from 14 residues. Germline V gene sequence: CDR1 SGHAT, CDR2 FQNNGV. Trimming cost V 3 bases and J 4 bases; bases outside gene matches: 4. CDR3 amino acids: CASSFDQGAYGYTF. The CDR3 nucleotides are TGTGCCAGCAGCTTCGACCAGGGGGCCTATGGCTACACCTTC.

This rearrangement joins TRBV21-1 to TRBJ2-7; TRBD1, the D gene given by the table, was not confirmed from the DNA. The J call may be mistaken, given a closer DNA end match to TRBJ2-5. TRBV21-1 is a pseudogene. This CDR3 has 17 amino acids. CDR3 loop: CASSKFSTGTQEGTQYF. The CDR3 DNA sequence: TGTGCCAGCAGCAAATTCTCGACAGGGACCCAAGAAGGGACCCAGTACTTC.

The chain joins TRBV9 to TRBJ2-7; D unclear. The CDR3 runs 15 residues. Trimming shortened V by 0 bases and J by 4 bases, and 14 bases separated the two germline ends. Germline CDR1 and CDR2: SGDLS and YYNGEE. This CDR3 reads CASSVGASDVYEQYF. The CDR3 DNA sequence: TGTGCCAGCAGCGTAGGCGCGAGCGACGTTTACGAGCAGTACTTC.

There are a few counts of this clonotype. In DNA, the CDR3 is TGTGCCAGCAGCTTAGCGATGCGAGAGACCCAGTACTTC. Its protein is CASSLAMRETQYF. The chain carries TRBV7-8 and TRBJ2-5, with unresolved D. The CDR3 has 13 amino acids. The ends were cut back, 0 bases at V and 4 bases at J, with 6 bases in the middle. From germline, CDR1 is SGHVS and CDR2 FQNEAQ.

The J gene is TRBJ2-1, the V gene TRBV6-6; weak D call: TRBD2 (5 bases). The V end was cut by 6 bases, the J end by 2 bases, with 14 bases between. This CDR3 has 15 amino acids. Germline CDR1 reads MNHNY; CDR2 reads SVGAGI (reference sequence). In DNA form, the CDR3 reads TGTGCCAGCAGGGATATCAGCGGAACCTACAATGAGCAGTTCTTC. It yields the protein CASRDISGTYNEQFF.

This clonotype was picked up a small number of times. This chain connects TRBV6-5 to TRBJ2-3; D gene unclear. Trimming took 4 bases from V and 5 from J, leaving 10 bases between them. Germline CDR1 is MNHEY and CDR2 is SVGAGI. This CDR3 is built from 13 residues. The CDR3 loop reads CASSSDHQDTQYF. The CDR3 nucleotides are TGTGCCAGCAGTTCGGACCACCAAGATACGCAGTATTTT.

The CDR3: CASSLDRNSPLHF. CDR3 bases: TGCGCCAGCAGCTTGGACAGGAATTCACCCCTCCACTTT. The chain employs TRBV5-1 and TRBJ1-6; D may be TRBD1 (5 bases). CDR1 is SGHRS, CDR2 YFSETQ, per germline. Trimming stripped 0 bases from V and 7 bases from J, with 5 bases between. CDR3 length: 13 amino acids.

The chain links TRBV20-1 to TRBJ2-1, with a weak D call TRBD2 (6 bases). The V end was cut by 3 bases, the J end by 7 bases, with 13 bases between. CDR1 and CDR2 (germline): DFQATT, SNEGSKA (reference sequence). This CDR3 has 13 residues. CDR3 residues: CSASGRGLNEQFF. The CDR3 nucleotides read TGCAGTGCTAGCGGGAGAGGTTTGAATGAGCAGTTCTTC.

The chain joins TRBV10-3 to TRBJ1-2, with 8 bases identical to TRBD1. CDR1 ENHRY and CDR2 SYGVKD come from the germline V gene. The ends lost 7 bases at V and 8 bases at J; junction bases unmatched: 6. This CDR3 is 12 amino acids long. The CDR3 DNA reads TGTGCCATCACCGGACAGGGAAGAGGCTACACCTTC. Translating gives CAITGQGRGYTF.

The rearrangement links TRBV20-1 to TRBJ1-6; possible D gene TRBD1, 6 bases. Deletions cut 6 bases from V and 7 bases from J, with 13 bases between. The germline CDR1 and CDR2 sequences are DFQATT and SNEGSKA (reference sequence). This CDR3 comprises 13 residues. The CDR3 protein is CSAARGLNSPLHF. The CDR3 DNA follows: TGCAGTGCCGCCAGGGGTTTGAATTCACCCCTCCACTTT.

This sequence joins TRBV6-2 or TRBV6-3 and TRBJ1-2; D is unresolved. V shed 2 bases and J shed 8 bases, with 12 bases lying between them. There are 13 residues in the CDR3. CDR1 is MNHEY and CDR2 is SVGEGT in the germline V gene. DNA for the CDR3: TGTGCCAGCAGTTACAGACGGATGGACGGCTACACCTTC. It is translated as CASSYRRMDGYTF.

This clonotype was seen only a few times. The gene calls are TRBV5-1 and TRBJ2-7; D is undetermined. Germline CDR1 reads SGHRS; CDR2 reads YFSETQ. Trimming stripped 4 bases from V and 1 base from J, with 15 bases between. The CDR3 runs 15 residues. In DNA form, the CDR3 reads TGCGCCAGCAGCCCACCATTAAGCGAGTCCTACGAGCAGTACTTC. Its translation: CASSPPLSESYEQYF.

The chain recombines TRBV12-3 or TRBV12-4 with TRBJ2-3; 7 nucleotides agree with TRBD1. The V gene end was trimmed by 5 bases and the J gene end by 2 bases; junction bases not matched to a gene: 13. CDR3 length: 17 amino acids. CDR3 protein: CASSSRQGPPFTDTQYF. CDR3 DNA sequence: TGTGCCAGCAGTAGTAGACAGGGACCACCGTTCACAGATACGCAGTATTTT.

This clonotype was detected only a few times. The chain combines TRBV7-9 with TRBJ2-1; D remains ambiguous. CDR1 and CDR2 (germline): SEHNR, FQNEAQ (reference sequence). This CDR3 spans 10 amino acids. V was pared by 11 bases and J by 6 bases, with 8 bases between. The CDR3 loop is CAGQANEQFF. The CDR3 nucleotides read TGTGCCGGCCAGGCCAATGAGCAGTTCTTC. Complete variable domain (other parts from reference TRBV7-9 and TRBJ2-1): DTGVSQNPRHKITKRGQNVTFRCDPISEHNRLYWYRQTLGQGPEFLTYFQNEAQLEKSRLLSDRFSAERPKGSFSTLEIQRTEQGDSAMYLCAGQANEQFFGPGTRLTVL.

V and J are TRBV4-2 and TRBJ2-5; TRBD1 agrees at 8 bases. The end of the DNA fits TRBJ2-7 better, so the J call may be wrong. Germline loops: CDR1 LGHNA, CDR2 YNFKEQ. This CDR3 is built from 16 residues. The CDR3 here is CASSRDSLTGANEQYF. The CDR3 DNA is TGTGCCAGCAGCCGAGATTCTTTGACAGGGGCCAACGAGCAGTACTTC.

The genes are TRBV4-1 and TRBJ2-6, with D possibly TRBD2 on 5 matching bases. CDR1 is MGHRA, CDR2 YSYEKL, per germline. V was pared by 0 bases and J by 12 bases, with 18 bases between. CDR3 size: 16 residues. As DNA, the CDR3 is TGCGCCAGCAGCCAAGACCCCCCGGAGGCCAGAGGCGTCCTGACTTTC. Its translation: CASSQDPPEARGVLTF.

The chain combines TRBV12-3 or TRBV12-4 with TRBJ2-1; D uncertain. The CDR3 covers 15 residues. V was shortened by 3 bases and J by 5 bases, with 14 bases between the two germline ends. For the CDR3, the DNA is TGTGCCAGCAGTTTCCCCCGGCAGACCAACAATGAGCAGTTCTTC. The encoded protein is CASSFPRQTNNEQFF.

This clonotype was observed a few times. This sequence joins TRBV28 and TRBJ2-4; TRBD1 matches 11 bases. Losses at the gene ends were 9 bases for V and 8 bases for J; bases not matched to a gene: 9. The germline gives CDR1 MDHEN, CDR2 SYDVKM. CDR3 length: 14 residues. The CDR3 DNA sequence: TGTGCCAGTCGGACAGGGGGCGCTGGAGACATTCAGTACTTC. Its protein is CASRTGGAGDIQYF. The full variable domain, rest sourced from reference TRBV28 and TRBJ2-4, is DVKVTQSSRYLVKRTGEKVFLECVQDMDHENMFWYRQDPGLGLRLIYFSYDVKMKEKGDIPEGYSVSREKKERFSLILESASTNQTSMYLCASRTGGAGDIQYFGAGTRLSVL.